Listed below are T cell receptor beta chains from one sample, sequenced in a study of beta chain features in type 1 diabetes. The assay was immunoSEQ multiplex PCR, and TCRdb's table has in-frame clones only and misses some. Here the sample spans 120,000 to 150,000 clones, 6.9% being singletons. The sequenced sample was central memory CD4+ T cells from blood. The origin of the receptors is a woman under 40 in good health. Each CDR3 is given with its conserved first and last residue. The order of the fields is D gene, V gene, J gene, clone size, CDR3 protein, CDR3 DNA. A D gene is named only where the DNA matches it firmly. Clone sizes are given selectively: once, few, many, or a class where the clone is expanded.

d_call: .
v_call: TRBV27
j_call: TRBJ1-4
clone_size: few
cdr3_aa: CASSLLVGAEKLFF
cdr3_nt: TGTGCCAGCAGTTTACTAGTTGGAGCGGAAAAACTGTTTTTT

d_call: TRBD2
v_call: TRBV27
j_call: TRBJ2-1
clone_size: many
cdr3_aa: CASRSSGTSVYNEQFF
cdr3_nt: TGTGCCAGCAGATCGTCCGGGACTAGTGTCTACAATGAGCAGTTCTTC

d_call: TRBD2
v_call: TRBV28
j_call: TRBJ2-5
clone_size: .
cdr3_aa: CASSWGSGRASETQYF
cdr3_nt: TGTGCCAGCAGTTGGGGTAGCGGGAGGGCCTCAGAGACCCAGTACTTC

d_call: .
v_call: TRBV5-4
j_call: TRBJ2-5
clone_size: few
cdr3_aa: CASSLSLASEETQYF
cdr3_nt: TGTGCCAGCAGCTTGTCCCTCGCTAGCGAAGAGACCCAGTACTTC

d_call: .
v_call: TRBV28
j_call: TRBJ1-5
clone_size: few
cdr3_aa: CASTLPGYEQPQHF
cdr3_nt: TGTGCCAGCACCCTCCCCGGGTATGAACAGCCCCAGCATTTT

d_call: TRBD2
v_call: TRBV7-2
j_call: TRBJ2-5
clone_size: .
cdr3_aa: CASSITGTSGRETQYF
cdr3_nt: TGTGCCAGCAGCATCACCGGGACTAGCGGGAGGGAGACCCAGTACTTC

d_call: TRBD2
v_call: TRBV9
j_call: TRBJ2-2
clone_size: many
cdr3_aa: CASSVSGTSGSTGELFF
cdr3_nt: TGTGCCAGCAGCGTTTCCGGGACTAGCGGGAGTACCGGGGAGCTGTTTTTT

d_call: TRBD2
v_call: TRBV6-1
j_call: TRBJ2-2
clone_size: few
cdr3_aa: CASISGTNTGELFF
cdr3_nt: TGTGCCAGCATTAGCGGGACGAACACCGGGGAGCTGTTTTTT

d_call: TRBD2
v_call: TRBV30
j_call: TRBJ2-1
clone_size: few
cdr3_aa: CACDRIGGRANGEQFF
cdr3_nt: TGTGCCTGCGACAGGATTGGCGGGAGGGCGAATGGTGAGCAGTTCTTC

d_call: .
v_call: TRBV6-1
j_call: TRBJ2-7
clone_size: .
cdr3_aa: CASRPGIGEQYF
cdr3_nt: TGTGCCAGCAGGCCCGGGATCGGAGAGCAGTACTTC

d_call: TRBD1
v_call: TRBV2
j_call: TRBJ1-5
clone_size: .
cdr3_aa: CASSPGQGIQPQHF
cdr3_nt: TGTGCCAGCAGTCCAGGACAGGGGATTCAGCCCCAGCATTTT

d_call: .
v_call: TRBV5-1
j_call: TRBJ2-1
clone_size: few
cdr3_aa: CASSYGTGGLGSEQFF
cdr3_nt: TGCGCCAGCAGCTATGGGACAGGCGGACTAGGGAGTGAGCAGTTCTTC

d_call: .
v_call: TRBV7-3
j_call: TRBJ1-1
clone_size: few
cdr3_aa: CASSPQGGDTEAFF
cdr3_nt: TGTGCCAGCAGCCCCCAGGGAGGAGACACTGAAGCTTTCTTT

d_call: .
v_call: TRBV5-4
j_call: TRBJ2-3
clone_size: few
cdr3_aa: CASSLEPQATDTQYF
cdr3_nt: TGTGCCAGCAGCTTGGAACCTCAAGCGACAGATACGCAGTATTTT

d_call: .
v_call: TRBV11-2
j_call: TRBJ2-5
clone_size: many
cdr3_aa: CASSLDLGQETQYF
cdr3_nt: TGTGCCAGCAGCTTAGATTTGGGGCAGGAGACCCAGTACTTC

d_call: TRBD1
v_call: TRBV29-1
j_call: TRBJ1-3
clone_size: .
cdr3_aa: CSVSPGQGVNTIYF
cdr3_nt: TGCAGCGTTTCTCCGGGACAGGGAGTAAACACCATATATTTT

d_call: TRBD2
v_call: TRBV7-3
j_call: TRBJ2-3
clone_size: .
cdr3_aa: CASKQSGGQGDTQYF
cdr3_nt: TGTGCCAGCAAACAGAGCGGGGGACAAGGCGATACGCAGTATTTT

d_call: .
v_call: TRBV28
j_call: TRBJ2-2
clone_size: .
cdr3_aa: CASSLQLAGELFF
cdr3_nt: TGTGCCAGCAGTTTACAACTTGCCGGGGAGCTGTTTTTT

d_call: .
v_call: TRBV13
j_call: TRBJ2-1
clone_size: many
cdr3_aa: CASSLGLVAGDPGEQFF
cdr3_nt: TGTGCCAGCAGCTTAGGCCTGGTAGCAGGGGATCCCGGGGAGCAGTTCTTC

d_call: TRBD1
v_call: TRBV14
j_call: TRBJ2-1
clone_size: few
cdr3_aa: CASSPGTGIRSYNEQFF
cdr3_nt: TGTGCCAGCAGCCCTGGGACAGGGATCAGGTCCTACAATGAGCAGTTCTTC

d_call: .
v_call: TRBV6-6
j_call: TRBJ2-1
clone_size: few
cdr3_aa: CASSNLGGYNEQFF
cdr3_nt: TGTGCCAGCAGCAATTTGGGAGGCTACAATGAGCAGTTCTTC

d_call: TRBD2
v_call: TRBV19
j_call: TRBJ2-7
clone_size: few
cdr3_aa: CASSQTSGQGYEQYF
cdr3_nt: TGTGCCAGTAGCCAGACTAGCGGGCAGGGCTACGAGCAGTACTTC

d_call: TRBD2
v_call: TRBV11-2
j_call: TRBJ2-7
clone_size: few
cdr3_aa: CASSQMAGRAYEQYF
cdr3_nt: TGTGCCAGCAGCCAGATGGCGGGGAGGGCCTACGAGCAGTACTTC

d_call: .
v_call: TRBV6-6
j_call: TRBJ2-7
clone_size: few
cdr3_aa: CASRDSSYEQYF
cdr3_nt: TGTGCCAGCAGGGACTCATCCTACGAGCAGTACTTC

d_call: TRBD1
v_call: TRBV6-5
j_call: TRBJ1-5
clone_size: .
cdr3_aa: CASSYSGQENQPQHF
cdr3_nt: TGTGCCAGCAGTTACTCGGGACAGGAAAATCAGCCCCAGCATTTT

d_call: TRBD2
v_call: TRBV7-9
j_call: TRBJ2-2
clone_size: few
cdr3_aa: CASSPLKASGTSGELFF
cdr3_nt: TGTGCCAGCAGCCCATTAAAGGCTAGCGGGACAAGCGGGGAGCTGTTTTTT

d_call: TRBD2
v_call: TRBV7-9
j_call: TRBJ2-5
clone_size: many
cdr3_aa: CASSHGLAGVGETQYF
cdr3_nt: TGTGCCAGCAGCCACGGACTAGCGGGAGTAGGGGAGACCCAGTACTTC

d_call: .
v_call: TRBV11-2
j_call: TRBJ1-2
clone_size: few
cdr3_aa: CASSAGLSNYGYTF
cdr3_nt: TGTGCCAGCAGCGCTGGACTTTCAAACTATGGCTACACCTTC

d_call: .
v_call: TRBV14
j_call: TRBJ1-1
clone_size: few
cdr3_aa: CASSQVAGGTEAFF
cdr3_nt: TGTGCCAGCAGCCAAGTGGCCGGGGGCACTGAAGCTTTCTTT

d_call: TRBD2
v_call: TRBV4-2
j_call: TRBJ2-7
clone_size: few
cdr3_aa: CASSQVGGAGVRNEQYF
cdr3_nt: TGTGCCAGCAGCCAAGTCGGGGGAGCGGGAGTAAGGAACGAGCAGTACTTC

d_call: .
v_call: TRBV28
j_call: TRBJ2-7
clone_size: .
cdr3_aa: CAISGGIYEQYF
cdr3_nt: TGTGCCATCAGCGGAGGGATATACGAGCAGTACTTC

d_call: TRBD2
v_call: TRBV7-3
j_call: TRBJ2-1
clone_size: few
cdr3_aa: CASRSQGLAETNEQFF
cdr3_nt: TGTGCCAGCAGATCCCAGGGACTAGCGGAGACCAATGAGCAGTTCTTC

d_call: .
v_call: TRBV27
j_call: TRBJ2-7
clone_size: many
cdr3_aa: CASSLSFRSRGNEQYF
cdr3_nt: TGTGCCAGCAGTCTCTCTTTCAGGTCTCGGGGGAACGAGCAGTACTTC